The clone carrying this TCR beta chain was counted ten times or more. This sample is part of a study of T-cell memory formation after mild COVID-19. Amplification by 5'RACE using constant-segment primers produced TCR alpha and TCR beta cDNA libraries that carried sample barcodes and UMIs. Using its own MiXCR run on the 5' RACE reads, TCRdb lists one record per CDR3 protein. The data contain 220,000 or so distinct CDR3 sequences, around 9.5% of them singletons. The TCR comes from a man younger than 35 who had mild COVID-19 (a few samples of this study predate the infection). Cell type and time point are not known. Sequenced: PBMCs or a T cell subset sorted from them (not recorded which).

In nucleotides, the CDR3 is TGCGCCAGCAGCTTGGTAGCGGGACAAGATACGCAGTATTTT. Residues: CASSLVAGQDTQYF. The chain has TRBV5-1 and TRBJ2-3; TRBD2 aligns across 8 bases. J was trimmed by 5 bases and V by 0 bases; bases with no gene match: 2. Germline CDR1 SGHRS, CDR2 YFSETQ. The CDR3 contains 14 residues.